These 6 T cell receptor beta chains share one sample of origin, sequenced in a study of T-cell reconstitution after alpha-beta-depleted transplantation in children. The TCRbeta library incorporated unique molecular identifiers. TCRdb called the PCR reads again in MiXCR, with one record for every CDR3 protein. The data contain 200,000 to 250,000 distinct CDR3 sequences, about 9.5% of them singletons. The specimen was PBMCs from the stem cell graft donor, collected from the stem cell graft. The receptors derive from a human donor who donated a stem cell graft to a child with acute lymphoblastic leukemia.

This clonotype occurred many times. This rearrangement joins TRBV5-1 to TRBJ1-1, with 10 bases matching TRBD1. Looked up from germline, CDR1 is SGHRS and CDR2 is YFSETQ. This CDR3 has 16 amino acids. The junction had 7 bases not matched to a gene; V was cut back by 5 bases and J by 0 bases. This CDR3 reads CASSPDRGLMNTEAFF. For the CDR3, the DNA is TGCGCCAGCAGTCCCGACAGGGGGCTGATGAACACTGAAGCTTTCTTT.

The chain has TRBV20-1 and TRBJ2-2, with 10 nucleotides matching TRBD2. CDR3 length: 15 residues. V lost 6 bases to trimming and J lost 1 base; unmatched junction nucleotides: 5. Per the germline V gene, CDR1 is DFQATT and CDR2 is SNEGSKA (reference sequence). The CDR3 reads CSAPTSGVNTGELFF. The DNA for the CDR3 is TGCAGTGCACCTACTAGCGGGGTGAACACCGGGGAGCTGTTTTTT.

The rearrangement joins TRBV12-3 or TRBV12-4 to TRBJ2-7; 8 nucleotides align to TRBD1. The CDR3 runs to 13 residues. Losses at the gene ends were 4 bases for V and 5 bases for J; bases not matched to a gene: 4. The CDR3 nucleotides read TGTGCCAGCAGTTCGACAGGGGCCGACGAGCAGTACTTC. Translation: CASSSTGADEQYF.

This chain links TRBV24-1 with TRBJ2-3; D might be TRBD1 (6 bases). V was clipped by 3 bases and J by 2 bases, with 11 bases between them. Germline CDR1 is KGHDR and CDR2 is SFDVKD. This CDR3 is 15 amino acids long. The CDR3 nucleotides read TGTGCCACCAGTGATACGGGACAAACCACAGATACGCAGTATTTT. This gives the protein CATSDTGQTTDTQYF.

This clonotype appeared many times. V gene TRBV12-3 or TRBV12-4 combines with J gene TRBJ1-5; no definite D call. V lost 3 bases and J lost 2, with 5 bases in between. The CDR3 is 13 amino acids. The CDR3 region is CASSFTGNQPQHF. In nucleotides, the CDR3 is TGTGCCAGCAGTTTTACAGGCAATCAGCCCCAGCATTTT.

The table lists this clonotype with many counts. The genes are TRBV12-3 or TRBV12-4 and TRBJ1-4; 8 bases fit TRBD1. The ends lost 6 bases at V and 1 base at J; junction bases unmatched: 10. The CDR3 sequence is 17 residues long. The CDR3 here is CASRRTGRRLTNEKLFF. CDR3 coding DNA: TGTGCCAGCAGAAGGACAGGGAGGCGGTTAACTAATGAAAAACTGTTTTTT.